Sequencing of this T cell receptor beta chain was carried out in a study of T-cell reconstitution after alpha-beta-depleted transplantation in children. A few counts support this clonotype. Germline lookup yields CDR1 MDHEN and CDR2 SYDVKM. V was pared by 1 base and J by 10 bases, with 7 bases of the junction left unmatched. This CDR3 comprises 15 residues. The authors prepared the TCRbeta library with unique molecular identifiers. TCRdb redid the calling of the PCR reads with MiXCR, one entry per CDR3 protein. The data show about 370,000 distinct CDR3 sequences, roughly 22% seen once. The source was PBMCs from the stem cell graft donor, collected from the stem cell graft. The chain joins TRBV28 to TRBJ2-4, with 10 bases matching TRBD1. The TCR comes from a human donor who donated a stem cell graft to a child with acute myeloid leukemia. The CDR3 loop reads CASSLSGTGASIQYF. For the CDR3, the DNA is TGTGCCAGCAGTTTATCCGGGACAGGGGCCTCTATTCAGTACTTC.